This TCR beta chain was identified during a study of blood T cell repertoires in COVID-19. The germline V and J ends were trimmed by 3 bases and 10 bases, with 10 bases remaining between them. CDR3 size: 12 residues. The germline V gene encodes CDR1 DFQATT and CDR2 SNEGSKA (reference sequence). Data came from immunoSEQ multiplex PCR; TCRdb stores just in-frame clones and leaves some out. Of 200,000 to 250,000 clones listed, 80% to 90% are singletons. V and J are TRBV20-1 and TRBJ1-6, with unresolved D. The sequence came from a woman in her fifties or sixties who had recovered from COVID-19. The sequencing input was peripheral blood. In nucleotides, the CDR3 is TGCAGTGCTAGTGTCGGGGAATCACCCCTCCACTTT. Protein product: CSASVGESPLHF.